A single T cell receptor beta chain is shown here with its context. The germline CDR1 and CDR2 sequences are LNHNV and YYDKDF (reference sequence). V lost 5 bases to trimming and J lost 5 bases, with 18 bases between them. The CDR3 has 15 residues. These data belong to a study of neurological immune-mediated disorders. cDNA was made by 5'RACE with 10-nucleotide random UMIs. TCRdb redid the calling of the 5' RACE reads with MiXCR, one entry per CDR3 protein. The repertoire holds 71,000 or so distinct CDR3 sequences, about 5.2% seen once, with about 2.4% in the top ten. The unsorted libraries originated from 2 million PBMCs kept at -80 C.

V is TRBV15 and J is TRBJ2-5; D is possibly TRBD2 (6 bases). Sequencing input: PBMCs. The receptor's source is a young woman with multiple sclerosis. CDR3 protein: CATSGAGSRRETQYF. The CDR3 DNA reads as TGTGCCACCAGCGGGGCCGGGAGCCGGAGGGAGACCCAGTACTTC.